These 9 T cell receptor beta chains were all obtained from the same sample, sequenced in a study of cytomegalovirus exposure and HLA in healthy donors (dated by TCRdb to 2016 to 2017). Libraries were constructed by the immunoSEQ multiplex PCR assay. A mixture of 60 forward primers for TCR Vbeta segments and 13 reverse primers for TCR Jbeta segments was used in the multiplex PCR. The table comes from immuneACCESS by way of TCRdb, which keeps in-frame sequences with V and J called. Part of the clones is missing from these tables; in studies checked, under half for an unresolved V gene and the rest for unknown reasons. The sample includes 150,000 to 200,000 clones, with around 85% observed a single time. 1.5% to 2% of the sample lies in the top ten. Specimen: PBMCs. These receptors originate from a man between 18 and 29 years old in good health and CMV-seronegative.

This sequence joins TRBV13 and TRBJ1-2; 7 bases align to TRBD1. Germline V gene sequence: CDR1 PRHDT, CDR2 FYEKMQ (reference sequence). The CDR3 has 13 residues. V was clipped by 3 bases and J by 2 bases; unmatched bases: 0. CDR3: CASSLDRNYGYTF. The CDR3 DNA reads TGTGCCAGCAGCTTGGACAGGAACTATGGCTACACCTTC.

The rearrangement uses TRBV9 and TRBJ1-6; TRBD1 matches at 9 bases. The length of the CDR3 is 17 residues. Germline V gene lookup returns CDR1 SGDLS and CDR2 YYNGEE. With 0 bases clipped from V and 6 bases from J, the junction kept 7 bases outside the gene matches. The CDR3 DNA sequence: TGTGCCAGCAGCGTAGAAGTGTCGGGACAGGGTAATTCACCCCTCCACTTT. It yields the protein CASSVEVSGQGNSPLHF.

J is TRBJ1-5 and V is TRBV27, with D tentatively TRBD1 (6 bases). Trimming cost V 2 bases and J 6 bases, with 17 bases left between them. This CDR3 contains 16 residues. Germline CDR1 MNHEY, CDR2 SMNVEV (reference sequence). The CDR3 protein is CASSLIAGVWSQPQHF. DNA for the CDR3: TGTGCCAGCAGTTTAATCGCAGGGGTATGGAGTCAGCCCCAGCATTTT.

V and J are TRBV14 and TRBJ2-3, with D maybe TRBD2 (6 bases). The CDR3 extends over 13 amino acids. The V gene's germline CDR1 is SGHDN and CDR2 FVKESK. Trimming took off 1 base at V and 11 bases at J, with 13 bases between the two ends. The CDR3 sequence is CASSQGGTPVQYF. CDR3 DNA sequence: TGTGCCAGCAGCCAAGGCGGGACTCCTGTGCAGTATTTT. Filled out from reference TRBV14 and TRBJ2-3, the complete variable domain reads EAGVTQFPSHSVIEKGQTVTLRCDPISGHDNLYWYRRVMGKEIKFLLHFVKESKQDESGMPNNRFLAERTGGTYSTLKVQPAELEDSGVYFCASSQGGTPVQYFGPGTRLTVL.

The V and J genes are TRBV4-3 and TRBJ2-7; TRBD2 matches at 9 bases. J was trimmed by 4 bases and V by 4 bases; bases with no gene match: 2. The germline V gene encodes CDR1 LGHNA and CDR2 YSLEER. This CDR3 comprises 13 residues. CDR3 residues: CASSLSGGYEQYF. DNA for the CDR3: TGCGCCAGCAGCCTTAGCGGGGGTTACGAGCAGTACTTC.

The chain carries TRBV10-2 and TRBJ1-1, with no clear D. The CDR3 has 15 residues. V was pared by 6 bases and J by 1 base, with 15 bases between. From germline, CDR1 is WSHSY and CDR2 SAAADI. CDR3 sequence: CASRGVWGGNTEAFF. In DNA, the CDR3 is TGCGCCAGCAGGGGCGTGTGGGGAGGGAACACTGAAGCTTTCTTT.

The V and J genes are TRBV10-3 and TRBJ2-2; possible D gene TRBD2, 6 bases. V was shortened by 2 bases and J by 4 bases, with 11 bases between the two germline ends. Germline values: CDR1 ENHRY, CDR2 SYGVKD. There are 15 residues in the CDR3. The CDR3 region has the DNA TGTGCCATCAGTGAGCGGCAGGGAGGCACCGGGGAGCTGTTTTTT. Protein product: CAISERQGGTGELFF.

The rearrangement uses TRBV6-5 and TRBJ2-2, with a weak D call TRBD1 (5 bases). Germline assignment: CDR1 MNHEY and CDR2 SVGAGI. The CDR3 runs 13 residues. Trimming left V 6 bases short and J 6 bases short, with 11 bases between. The DNA of the CDR3 is TGTGCCAGCAGCAGGGTCCTGGCCGGGGAGCTGTTTTTT. It translates to CASSRVLAGELFF.

The chain links TRBV7-6 to TRBJ1-6, with a weak D call TRBD1 (5 bases). CDR3 length: 18 residues. V lost 5 bases and J 10 bases, leaving 27 bases between the germline ends. Germline V gene sequence: CDR1 SGHVS, CDR2 FNYEAQ. CDR3 amino acids: CASSPTSDVGGGRSPLHF. CDR3 sequence (DNA): TGTGCCAGCAGCCCCACATCCGACGTGGGGGGAGGACGGTCACCCCTCCACTTT.